These 15 T cell receptor beta chains share one sample of origin, sequenced in a study of T cells after yellow fever vaccination. TCRdb analysed the 5' RACE reads with MiXCR anew, one entry per CDR3 protein. This sample has about 340,000 distinct CDR3 sequences; approximately 12% occur once, and the top ten carry approximately 3.3%. The starting material was CD4+ T cells sorted from PBMCs, obtained 15 days after the yellow fever booster vaccination. These receptors originate from a young man who received the YFV17D yellow fever vaccine.

This clonotype has more than one count but fewer than ten. The chain carries TRBV6-2 or TRBV6-3 and TRBJ1-5; a possible D gene is TRBD1 (6 bases). V was shortened by 6 bases and J by 4 bases, with 16 bases between the two germline ends. Germline assignment: CDR1 MNHEY and CDR2 SVGEGT. The CDR3 has 15 residues. CDR3 nucleotides: TGTGCCAGCAGGGGGTCGGGGGGCAGTAATCAGCCCCAGCATTTT. It specifies CASRGSGGSNQPQHF.

This clonotype was picked up a small number of times. The V and J genes are TRBV27 and TRBJ2-2, with D possibly TRBD2 on 6 matching bases. Germline V gene data show CDR1 as MNHEY and CDR2 as SMNVEV (reference sequence). The CDR3 totals 17 residues. V lost 4 bases, J lost 6 bases, and 21 bases lay in between. CDR3 sequence reads: CASSSIRGRLSAGELFF. The CDR3 nucleotides are TGTGCCAGCAGTTCCATCCGGGGGAGGCTTAGCGCCGGGGAGCTGTTTTTT.

CDR3: CASKDRSSYEQYV. The CDR3 coding sequence is TGTGCCAGCAAGGACCGGAGCTCCTACGAGCAGTACGTC. The chain combines TRBV6-2 or TRBV6-3 with TRBJ2-7; no clear D gene. Trimming shortened V by 7 bases and J by 0 bases, and 10 bases separated the two germline ends. The CDR3 is made up of 13 amino acids. Germline V gives CDR1 MNHEY, CDR2 SVGEGT.

CDR3 bases: TGTGCCAGCAGCTACTGGGACAGGGGGCACGAGACCCAGTACTTC. Translating it yields CASSYWDRGHETQYF. The chain recombines TRBV11-2 with TRBJ2-5, with 12 bases that match TRBD1. Germline V gives CDR1 SGHAT, CDR2 FQNNGV. Trimming took 4 bases from V and 5 from J; bases not matched to a gene: 5. CDR3 length: 15 amino acids.

A single count supports this clonotype. The CDR3, as DNA: TGTGCCACCGGTAGCGGGGGGGCCTCTGGGGCCAACGTCCTGACTTTC. This sequence encodes CATGSGGASGANVLTF. The rearrangement links TRBV24-1 to TRBJ2-6; 11 bases map to TRBD2. The CDR3 is made up of 16 amino acids. Germline V CDR1 and CDR2: KGHDR, SFDVKD. J lost 0 bases, V lost 9 bases, and 3 bases had no gene match.

There are a few counts of this clonotype. This sequence joins TRBV6-5 and TRBJ2-4, with 7 bases that match TRBD2. Trimming at V came to 0 bases and at J to 6 bases, leaving 5 bases not matched to a gene. The length of the CDR3 is 15 residues. Germline V gene lookup returns CDR1 MNHEY and CDR2 SVGAGI. CDR3 region: CASSYSVGRGNIQYF. Written as DNA, the CDR3 is TGTGCCAGCAGTTACTCGGTAGGGAGGGGAAACATTCAGTACTTC.

At least ten counts were recorded for this clonotype. The CDR3 DNA follows: TGTGCCAGCAGCCGGGACAGCGCAACACAAAACATTCAGTACTTC. Amino acid sequence: CASSRDSATQNIQYF. The chain couples TRBV27 to TRBJ2-4; 7 bases map to TRBD1. V lost 6 bases to trimming and J lost 5 bases; unmatched junction nucleotides: 10. The germline CDR1 and CDR2 sequences are MNHEY and SMNVEV (reference sequence). The CDR3 length is 15 residues.

The rearrangement uses TRBV28 and TRBJ2-1, with D unresolved. Germline lookup yields CDR1 MDHEN and CDR2 SYDVKM. V lost 6 bases and J 2 bases, leaving 14 bases between the germline ends. The CDR3 loop spans 15 amino acids. CDR3: CASRTGSLTYNEQFF. CDR3 DNA: TGTGCCAGCAGGACGGGCAGCTTGACCTACAATGAGCAGTTCTTC.

This clonotype was seen more than once but under ten times. V usage is TRBV13 and J usage is TRBJ2-3, with D tentatively TRBD2 (5 bases). CDR3 length: 19 residues. Trimming shortened V by 1 base and J by 0 bases, and 20 bases separated the two germline ends. Looked up from germline, CDR1 is PRHDT and CDR2 is FYEKMQ (reference sequence). The DNA for the CDR3 is TGTGCCAGCAGCTTAGTATTGCCGAGGAGGAGGACTAGCACAGATACGCAGTATTTT. As protein: CASSLVLPRRRTSTDTQYF.

The sample holds a few counts of this clonotype. The rearrangement uses TRBV4-3 and TRBJ1-4, with TRBD1 matching over 10 bases. Germline V lookup: CDR1 LGHNA, CDR2 YSLEER. Trimming removed 2 bases from V and 4 bases from J; junction bases left unmatched: 13. The CDR3 totals 19 residues. CDR3 bases: TGCGCCAGCAGCCAATCCTGGACGACAGGGGGCAACTATAATGAAAAACTGTTTTTT. Translated, it gives CASSQSWTTGGNYNEKLFF.

This clonotype was counted between two and nine times. This sequence joins TRBV20-1 and TRBJ2-5, with D perhaps matching TRBD2 (5 bases). This CDR3 has 13 residues. CDR1 is DFQATT and CDR2 is SNEGSKA in the germline V gene (reference sequence). The V end was cut by 5 bases, the J end by 2 bases, with 12 bases between. CDR3 loop: CSAPGLEQETQYF. The CDR3 DNA reads as TGCAGTGCTCCGGGGTTGGAGCAAGAGACCCAGTACTTC.

In its sample, this clonotype was seen a few times. This rearrangement joins TRBV4-3 to TRBJ1-4; 9 bases fit TRBD1. The CDR3 is 15 amino acids. Germline values: CDR1 LGHNA, CDR2 YSLEER. Trimming at V came to 4 bases and at J to 8 bases, leaving 8 bases not matched to a gene. The CDR3 here is CASSPLGQGNEKLFF. DNA for the CDR3: TGCGCCAGCAGCCCTCTGGGACAGGGCAACGAAAAACTGTTTTTT.

This clonotype has a handful of counts. The chain is built from TRBV14 and TRBJ2-7; no clear D. V lost 3 bases and J lost 2, with 5 bases in between. CDR3 length: 12 amino acids. The germline V gene has CDR1 SGHDN and CDR2 FVKESK. CDR3 sequence (DNA): TGTGCCAGCAGCCAGGTCCCCTACGAGCAGTACGTC. This encodes CASSQVPYEQYV.

CDR3 residues: CSARDSFGEDYGYTF. The CDR3 region has the DNA TGCAGTGCTAGAGATTCCTTCGGGGAGGACTATGGCTACACCTTC. This chain joins TRBV20-1 and TRBJ1-2; no clear D. This CDR3 has 15 amino acids. Trimming stripped 0 bases from V and 3 bases from J, with 14 bases between. The germline gives CDR1 DFQATT, CDR2 SNEGSKA (reference sequence).

The genes are TRBV7-8 and TRBJ2-3; D unresolved. This CDR3 has 15 amino acids. Germline V gene sequence: CDR1 SGHVS, CDR2 FQNEAQ. V was cut by 3 bases and J by 4 bases, with 14 bases left in between. In DNA form, the CDR3 reads TGTGCCAGCAGCTTGGGTGCCGACACGCCAGATACGCAGTATTTT. Its translation: CASSLGADTPDTQYF.